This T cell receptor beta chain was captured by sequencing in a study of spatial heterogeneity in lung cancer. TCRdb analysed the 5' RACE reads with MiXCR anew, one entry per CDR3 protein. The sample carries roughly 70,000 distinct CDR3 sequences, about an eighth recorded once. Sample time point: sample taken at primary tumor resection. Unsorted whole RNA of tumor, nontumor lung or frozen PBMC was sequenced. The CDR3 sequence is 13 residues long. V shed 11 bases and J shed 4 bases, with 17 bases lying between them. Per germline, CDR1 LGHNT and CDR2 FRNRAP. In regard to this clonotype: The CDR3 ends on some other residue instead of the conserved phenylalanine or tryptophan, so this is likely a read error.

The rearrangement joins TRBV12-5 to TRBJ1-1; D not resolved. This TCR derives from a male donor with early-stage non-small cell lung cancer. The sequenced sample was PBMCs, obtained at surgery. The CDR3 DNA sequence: TGTGCTGGGCAAGGACGGGCTCCCACTGAAGCTTTCTTA. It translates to CAGQGRAPTEAFL.